This T cell receptor (beta chain) came from a study of T cells in Graves' hyperthyroidism and ophthalmopathy. Study-wide points: Ophthalmopathy onset followed model prediction by a median roughly 6.5 months. Researchers found most expanded thyroid clonotypes above 0.001 in blood as well.

This CDR3 contains 15 residues. Per the germline V gene, CDR1 is MDHEN and CDR2 is SYDVKM. What was amplified from RNA transcripts were TCR beta CDR3 regions. RT-PCR in the first round (using the HTBI primer set) targeted the TCR CDR3. From the multiplex PCR reads, TCRdb called clonotypes with MiXCR, one entry per CDR3 protein. The data show 300,000 to 400,000 distinct CDR3 sequences, about a fifth seen once. Concerning this clonotype itself: Its matching antigen is unknown. The junction and the germline gene differ at one end; a read error may be behind it.

The source of this sequence is a man aged 18 to 29 with Graves' ophthalmopathy. The chain couples TRBV28 to TRBJ2-2; D is unclear. The sequencing input was blood. The CDR3, as DNA: TGTGCCAGCAGTTTACCCTCGAGTCGGACCGAGGAGCTGTTTTTT. Encoded protein: CASSLPSSRTEELFF.